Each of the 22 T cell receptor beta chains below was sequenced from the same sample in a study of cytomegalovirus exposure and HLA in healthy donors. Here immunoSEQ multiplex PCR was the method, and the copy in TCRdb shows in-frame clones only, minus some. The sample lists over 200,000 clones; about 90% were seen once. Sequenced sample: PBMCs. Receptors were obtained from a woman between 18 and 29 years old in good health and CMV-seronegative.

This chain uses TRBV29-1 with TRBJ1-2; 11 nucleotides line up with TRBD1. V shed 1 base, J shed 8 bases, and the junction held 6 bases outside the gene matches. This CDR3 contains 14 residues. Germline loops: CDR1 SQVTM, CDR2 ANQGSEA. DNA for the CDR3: TGCAGCGTTGAAGGAGGACAGGGGGCGCGAGGCTACACCTTC. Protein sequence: CSVEGGQGARGYTF.

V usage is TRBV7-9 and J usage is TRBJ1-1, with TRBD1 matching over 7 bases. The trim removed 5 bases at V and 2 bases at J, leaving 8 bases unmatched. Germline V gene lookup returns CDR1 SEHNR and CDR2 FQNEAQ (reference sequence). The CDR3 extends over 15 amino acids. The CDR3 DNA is TGTGCCAGCAGCCCTCGACAGGGAGGAAACACTGAAGCTTTCTTT. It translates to CASSPRQGGNTEAFF.

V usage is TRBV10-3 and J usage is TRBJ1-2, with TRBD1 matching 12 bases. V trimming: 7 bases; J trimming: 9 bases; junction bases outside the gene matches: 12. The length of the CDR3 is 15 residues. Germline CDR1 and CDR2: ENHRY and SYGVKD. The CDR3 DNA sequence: TGTGCCATCACGTTCGATGGGACAGGGGGCTCGAGCTACACCTTC. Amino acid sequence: CAITFDGTGGSSYTF.

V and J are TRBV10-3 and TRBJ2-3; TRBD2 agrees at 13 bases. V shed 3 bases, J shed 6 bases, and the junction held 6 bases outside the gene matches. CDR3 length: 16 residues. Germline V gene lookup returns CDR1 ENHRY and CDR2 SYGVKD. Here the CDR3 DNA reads TGTGCCATCAGTGAAGGGACTAGCGGGAATGGTGATACGCAGTATTTT. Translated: CAISEGTSGNGDTQYF.

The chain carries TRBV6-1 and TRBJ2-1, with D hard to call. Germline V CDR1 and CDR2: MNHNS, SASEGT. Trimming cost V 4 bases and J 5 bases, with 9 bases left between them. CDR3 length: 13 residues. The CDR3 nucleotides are TGTGCCAGCAGTGTAACTCAAAACAATGAGCAGTTCTTC. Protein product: CASSVTQNNEQFF.

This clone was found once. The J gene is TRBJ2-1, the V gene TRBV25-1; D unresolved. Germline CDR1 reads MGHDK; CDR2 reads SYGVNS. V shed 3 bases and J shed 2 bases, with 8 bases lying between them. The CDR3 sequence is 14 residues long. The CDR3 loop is CASSDALPYNEQFF. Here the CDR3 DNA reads TGTGCCAGCAGTGACGCCCTACCCTACAATGAGCAGTTCTTC.

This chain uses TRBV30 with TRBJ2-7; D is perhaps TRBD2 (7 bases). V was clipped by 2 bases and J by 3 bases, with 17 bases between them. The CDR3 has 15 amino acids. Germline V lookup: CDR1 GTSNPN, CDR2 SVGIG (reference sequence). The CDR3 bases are TGTGCCTGGAGTAGGGGGGGGATAGGTGGCTACGAGCAGTACTTC. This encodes CAWSRGGIGGYEQYF.

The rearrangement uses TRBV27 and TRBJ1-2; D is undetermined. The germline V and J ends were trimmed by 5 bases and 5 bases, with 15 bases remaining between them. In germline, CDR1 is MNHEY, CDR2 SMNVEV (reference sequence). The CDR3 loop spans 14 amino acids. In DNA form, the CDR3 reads TGTGCCAGCAGTAGGAAGTTTTCGACTTATGGCTACACCTTC. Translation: CASSRKFSTYGYTF.

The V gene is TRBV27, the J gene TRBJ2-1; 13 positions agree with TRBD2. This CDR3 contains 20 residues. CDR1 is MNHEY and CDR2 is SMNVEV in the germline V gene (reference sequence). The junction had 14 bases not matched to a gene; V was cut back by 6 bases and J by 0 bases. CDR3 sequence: CASSDHGLAGVKSSYNEQFF. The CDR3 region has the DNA TGTGCCAGCAGCGACCACGGACTAGCGGGGGTGAAAAGCTCCTACAATGAGCAGTTCTTC.

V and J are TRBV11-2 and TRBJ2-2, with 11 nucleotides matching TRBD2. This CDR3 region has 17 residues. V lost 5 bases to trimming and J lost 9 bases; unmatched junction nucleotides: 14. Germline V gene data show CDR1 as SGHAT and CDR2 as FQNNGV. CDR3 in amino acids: CASSARLAGRTVRELFF. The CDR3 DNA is TGTGCCAGCAGCGCAAGACTAGCGGGGCGGACTGTCAGGGAGCTGTTTTTT.

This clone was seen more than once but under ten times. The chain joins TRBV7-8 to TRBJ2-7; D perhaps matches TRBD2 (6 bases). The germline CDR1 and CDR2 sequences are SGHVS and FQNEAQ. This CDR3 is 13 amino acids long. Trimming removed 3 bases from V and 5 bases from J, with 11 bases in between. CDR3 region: CASSLGGVDEQYF. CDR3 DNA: TGTGCCAGCAGCTTGGGGGGTGTGGACGAGCAGTACTTC.

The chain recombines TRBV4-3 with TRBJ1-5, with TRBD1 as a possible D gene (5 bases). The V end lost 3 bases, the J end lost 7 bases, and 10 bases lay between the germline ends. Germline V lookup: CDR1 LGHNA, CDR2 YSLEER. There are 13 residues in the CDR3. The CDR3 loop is CASSHAREQPQHF. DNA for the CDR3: TGCGCCAGCAGCCACGCCAGGGAACAGCCCCAGCATTTT.

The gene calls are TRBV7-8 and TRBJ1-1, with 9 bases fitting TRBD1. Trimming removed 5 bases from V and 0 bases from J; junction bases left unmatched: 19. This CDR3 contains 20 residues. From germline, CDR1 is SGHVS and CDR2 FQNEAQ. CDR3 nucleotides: TGTGCCAGCAGCCTAAGACCCGGGACAGGGACTTCCAACATGAACACTGAAGCTTTCTTT. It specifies CASSLRPGTGTSNMNTEAFF.

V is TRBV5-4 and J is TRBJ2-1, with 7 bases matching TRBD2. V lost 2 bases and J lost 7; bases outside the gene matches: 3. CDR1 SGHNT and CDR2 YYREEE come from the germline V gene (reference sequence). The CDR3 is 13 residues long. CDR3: CASSFGLGNEQFF. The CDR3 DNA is TGTGCCAGCAGCTTCGGACTAGGTAATGAGCAGTTCTTC.

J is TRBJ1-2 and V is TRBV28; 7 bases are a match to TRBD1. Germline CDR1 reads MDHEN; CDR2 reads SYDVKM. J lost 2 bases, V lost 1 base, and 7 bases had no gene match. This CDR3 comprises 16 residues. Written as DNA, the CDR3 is TGTGCCAGCAGTTTATCCCGAATCAGGGGGAACTATGGCTACACCTTC. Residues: CASSLSRIRGNYGYTF.

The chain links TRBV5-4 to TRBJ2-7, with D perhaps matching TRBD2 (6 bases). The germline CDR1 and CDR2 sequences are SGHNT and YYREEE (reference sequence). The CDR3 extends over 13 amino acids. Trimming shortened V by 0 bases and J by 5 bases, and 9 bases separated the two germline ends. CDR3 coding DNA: TGTGCCAGCAGCTTGGCGGGAGTCCACGAGCAGTACTTC. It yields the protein CASSLAGVHEQYF. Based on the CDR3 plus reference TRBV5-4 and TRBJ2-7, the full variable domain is ETGVTQSPTHLIKTRGQQVTLRCSSQSGHNTVSWYQQALGQGPQFIFQYYREEENGRGNFPPRFSGLQFPNYSSELNVNALELDDSALYLCASSLAGVHEQYFGPGTRLTVT.

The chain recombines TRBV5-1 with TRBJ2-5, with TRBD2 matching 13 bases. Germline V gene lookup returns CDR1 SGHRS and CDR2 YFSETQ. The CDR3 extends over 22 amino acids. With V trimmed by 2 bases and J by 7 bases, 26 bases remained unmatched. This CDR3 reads CASSFPHPTGTSGNGLGRTQYF. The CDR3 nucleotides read TGCGCCAGCAGCTTTCCTCACCCAACCGGGACTAGCGGGAACGGGCTAGGGAGGACCCAGTACTTC.

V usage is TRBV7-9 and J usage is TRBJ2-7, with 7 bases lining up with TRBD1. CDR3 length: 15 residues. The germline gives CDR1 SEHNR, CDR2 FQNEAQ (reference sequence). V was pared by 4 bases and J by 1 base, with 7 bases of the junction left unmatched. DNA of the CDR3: TGTGCCAGCAGCTCCCGCACAGGGGCATCCTACGAGCAGTACTTC. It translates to CASSSRTGASYEQYF.

The chain's CDR3 is CAWTATGGFTEAFF. CDR3 nucleotides: TGTGCCTGGACCGCGACAGGGGGTTTCACTGAAGCTTTCTTT. The gene calls are TRBV30 and TRBJ1-1; 9 nucleotides match TRBD1. Trimming at V came to 4 bases and at J to 4 bases, leaving 7 bases not matched to a gene. Germline lookup yields CDR1 GTSNPN and CDR2 SVGIG (reference sequence). This CDR3 is built from 14 residues. The full variable domain, with the rest looked up from reference TRBV30 and TRBJ1-1, is SQTIHQWPATLVQPVGSPLSLECTVEGTSNPNLYWYRQAAGRGLQLLFYSVGIGQISSEVPQNLSASRPQDRQFILSSKKLLLSDSGFYLCAWTATGGFTEAFFGQGTRLTVV.

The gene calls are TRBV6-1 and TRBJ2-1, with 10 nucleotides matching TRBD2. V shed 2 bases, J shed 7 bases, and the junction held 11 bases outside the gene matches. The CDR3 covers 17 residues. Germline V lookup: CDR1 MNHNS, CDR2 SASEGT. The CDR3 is CASSEKRAGGMRNEQFF. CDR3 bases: TGTGCCAGCAGTGAAAAAAGAGCGGGAGGGATGAGGAATGAGCAGTTCTTC.

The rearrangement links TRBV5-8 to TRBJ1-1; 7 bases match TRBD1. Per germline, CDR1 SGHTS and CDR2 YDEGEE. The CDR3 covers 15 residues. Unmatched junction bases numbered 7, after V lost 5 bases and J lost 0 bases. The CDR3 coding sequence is TGTGCCAGCAGTTTCGGGACAGCCGTGAACACTGAAGCTTTCTTT. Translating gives CASSFGTAVNTEAFF.

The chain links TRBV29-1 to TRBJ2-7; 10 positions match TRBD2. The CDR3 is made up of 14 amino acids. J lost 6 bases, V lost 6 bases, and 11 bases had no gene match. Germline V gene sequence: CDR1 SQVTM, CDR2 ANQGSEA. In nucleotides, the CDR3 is TGCAGCGTAGCAGCGGGAGGGCCAAACGTCGAGCAGTACTTC. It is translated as CSVAAGGPNVEQYF.